The T cell receptor beta chain described here comes from a study of vaccination and CD4 T cells after COVID-19. Across the whole study: Subjects got two shots of BNT162b2 or mRNA-1273 vaccine.

Remarks on this clonotype: The antigen is unknown.

Regarding treatment: roughly 10-day PBMC culture with coronavirus spike peptide pools or control peptides (ViraFEST assay). During the years 2011-2018, before the COVID-19 pandemic, the unexposed donor's CD4+ T cells were collected. Sequencing of the DNA from cultured CD4+ T cells was carried out with the Oncomine TCR Beta short-read assay. It was cultured CD4+ T cells from which genomic DNA was extracted. From the PCR reads, TCRdb called clonotypes with MiXCR, one entry per CDR3 protein. The sample comprises some 8,500 distinct CDR3 sequences, around 35% of which are singletons, and 21% rests with the top ten. The CDR3 spans 14 residues. Germline lookup yields CDR1 MNHNS and CDR2 SASEGT. The ends lost 6 bases at V and 4 bases at J; junction bases unmatched: 6.

The origin of this receptor is a human donor in good health. J is TRBJ2-3 and V is TRBV6-1; 8 bases fit TRBD2. Sequenced input: CD4+ T cells from blood, cultured in vitro. The CDR3 loop reads CASSTGGGPDTQYF. CDR3 DNA: TGTGCCAGCAGCACCGGGGGGGGGCCAGATACGCAGTATTTT.